This note documents a single TCR beta chain sequence. Its antigen is still unknown. The input lacks base qualities; no much larger clone sits a single base away. The sample comes from a study of glioma-infiltrating T cells after dendritic cell vaccination (dated by TCRdb to the mid-2010s). Study-wide context: The cohort comprised about 15 glioblastoma patients from Phase I and II dendritic cell vaccination trials, 9 newly diagnosed and 6 with recurrent disease. The vaccine was prepared from monocyte-derived dendritic cells that were cultured for roughly seven days with IL-4 and GM-CSF and then pulsed overnight with autologous tumor lysate. Survival after dendritic cell vaccination was correlated with TCR sequencing metrics, such as TIL content and the overlap between tumor and blood repertoires. Patients received three intradermal dendritic cell vaccine injections at biweekly intervals in the arm below the axilla. Deep sequencing of TCR beta CDR3 regions was used to quantify tumor-infiltrating lymphocyte content and compare tumor and blood repertoires in dendritic cell-vaccinated glioblastoma patients. Between 2003 and 2012, the patients were given dendritic cell vaccination pulsed with autologous tumor lysate. Here is what the overall study found, with its caveats: The cohort was small and heterogeneous, few patients had complete blood and tumor sets, and even fewer had initial-recurrent tumor pairs. Longer time to progression and overall survival after dendritic cell vaccination were predicted by higher estimated pretreatment TIL content. The three-group TCR overlap response model was characterized as speculative, and prospective validation of the model was stated to be required. No direct relationship between TCR clonality and survival was found, suggesting a diverse polyclonal response may matter.

Patients were selected for having adequate residual fresh-frozen tumor tissue and more than two years of available survival data. An isocitrate dehydrogenase mutation was not carried by any of the glioblastoma patients, although molecular status was otherwise variable. PBMC were collected before vaccination, two weeks after the third vaccination, and at tumor progression if progression occurred. The Qiagen DNeasy Blood extraction Kit was used to extract genomic DNA. V loses 4 bases of germline sequence and J loses 0 bases, and the interval between the two ends is 15 bases. The CDR3 contains 16 residues, cysteine and phenylalanine counted. Of the read, only the CDR3 DNA is kept; its 48 bases are in frame from base 1. CDR1 and CDR2 (SGHRS, YFSETQ) derive from the germline V gene. The immunoSEQ assay amplified TCRB CDR3 regions from 1.5 to 2.5 micrograms of genomic DNA, or from all available DNA when less than that amount was available. For multiplex PCR, 60 forward primers for TCR V beta segments and 13 reverse primers for J beta segments were used. To estimate reads per starting template, synthetic control templates were spiked into each sample at limiting dilution. The Illumina HiSeq System generated 87 bp sequencing reads. Under the source paper's analysis protocol: PCR and sequencing errors were removed by merging closely related sequences with a nearest neighbor algorithm. TCR overlap was defined as the percentage of unique tumor TCR beta sequences that were also found in the peripheral blood of the same patient. Drawn from immuneACCESS, this table holds only the in-frame rearrangements with V and J called that TCRdb kept. Clones are partly lost; checked studies trace under half to an unresolved V gene and leave the rest unexplained. V and J calls and clone size come straight from that table; D and trimming were deduced from the DNA. This sample gives approximately 67,000 clones in total; under 90% of them show up just once. Under 8% of the sample comes from the top ten.

This sample comprised blood, obtained before dendritic cell vaccination. The sequence links TRBV5-1 to TRBJ2-3; matching of 6 bases hints at TRBD1 as the D gene. The TCR comes from a human donor with glioblastoma. The CDR3 region: CASSVPGDPSTDTQYF. The bases read TGCGCCAGCAGCGTCCCAGGGGACCCCAGCACAGATACGCAGTATTTT.